The source of this T cell receptor beta chain is a study of cytomegalovirus exposure and HLA in healthy donors. TCRdb keeps only in-frame clones here, not all; method: immunoSEQ multiplex PCR. Of hundreds of thousands of clones in the sample, around 87% were seen once. V lost 5 bases, J lost 4 bases, and 8 bases stayed unmatched. CDR3 size: 16 residues. The germline V gene encodes CDR1 SGHVS and CDR2 FQNEAQ. Sequenced material: PBMCs. This rearrangement joins TRBV7-8 to TRBJ2-1; 10 bases are a match to TRBD1. The source of this sequence is a woman in her late teens or twenties in good health and CMV-seropositive. The chain's CDR3 is CASSDSGTGDYNEQFF. The DNA for the CDR3 is TGTGCCAGCAGCGATTCCGGGACAGGGGATTACAATGAGCAGTTCTTC.